This T cell receptor beta chain was captured by sequencing in a study of cytomegalovirus exposure and HLA in healthy donors. CDR1 and CDR2 (germline): SGHNT, YENEEA. V lost 5 bases and J lost 5; bases outside the gene matches: 3. The CDR3 spans 13 residues. PCR was performed using 60 Vbeta and 13 Jbeta primers. Original processing methods: Roughly 11 million shared chains were among approximately 80 million unique TCR beta chains counted in a later analysis. Sequencing was performed with immunoSEQ multiplex PCR; in TCRdb, only in-frame clones are kept and a portion is missing. That table furnishes V, J and clone size, whereas the DNA furnished D and trimming. Of 80,000 or so clones in the sample, under 70% were seen once. Concerning this clone: Antigen unknown.

General study points: By HLA locus, TCR association rates varied in a later analysis, with DRB1 showing the most and HLA-C the fewest.

The clonotype comes from a man younger than 45 in good health and CMV-seropositive. The sequenced sample consisted of PBMCs. The rearrangement uses TRBV11-3 and TRBJ2-1; 7 bases match TRBD2. The DNA of the CDR3 is TGTGCCAGCAGCATGGGGGGGAACAATGAGCAGTTCTTC. It translates to CASSMGGNNEQFF.